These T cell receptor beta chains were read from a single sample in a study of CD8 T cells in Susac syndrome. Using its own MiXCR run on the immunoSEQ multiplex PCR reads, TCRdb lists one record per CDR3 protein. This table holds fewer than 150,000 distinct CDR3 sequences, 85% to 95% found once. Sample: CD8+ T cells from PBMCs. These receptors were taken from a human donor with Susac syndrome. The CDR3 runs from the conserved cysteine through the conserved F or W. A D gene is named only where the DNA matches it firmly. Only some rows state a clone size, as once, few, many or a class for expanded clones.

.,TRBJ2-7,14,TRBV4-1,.,TGCGCCAGCAGCCTAGCGACTCAATCCTACGAGCAGTACTTC,CASSLATQSYEQYF
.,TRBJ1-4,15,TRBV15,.,TGTGCCACCAGCAGGAGTCGTTCACTTAATGAAAAACTGTTTTTT,CATSRSRSLNEKLFF
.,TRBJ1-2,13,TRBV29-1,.,TGCAGCATTGCTTCAGGGGATAACTATGGCTACACCTTC,CSIASGDNYGYTF
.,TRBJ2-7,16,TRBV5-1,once,TGCGCCAGCAGCTTGAGTCTAGCTGAAAGCTCCTACGAGCAGTACTTC,CASSLSLAESSYEQYF
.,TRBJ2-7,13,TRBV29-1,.,TGCAGCGTTGGGGAGGGACAGGATTACGAGCAGTACTTC,CSVGEGQDYEQYF
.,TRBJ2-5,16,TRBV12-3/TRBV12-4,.,TGTGCCAGCAGTCGCGCTCTAGAGGCGTACCAAGAGACCCAGTACTTC,CASSRALEAYQETQYF
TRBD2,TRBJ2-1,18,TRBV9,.,TGTGCCAGCAGCGCTGAGCCCCTTAGCGGGAGGGCCTACAATGAGCAGTTCTTC,CASSAEPLSGRAYNEQFF
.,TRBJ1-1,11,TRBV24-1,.,TGTGCCACCAGTGCCGGGGGTGAAGCTTTCTTT,CATSAGGEAFF
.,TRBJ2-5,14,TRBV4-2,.,TGTGCCAGCAGCCAGGACCGACTAGTAGAGACCCAGTACTTC,CASSQDRLVETQYF
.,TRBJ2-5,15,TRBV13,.,TGTGCCAGCAGCTTTGATATCAGAAACCAAGAGACCCAGTACTTC,CASSFDIRNQETQYF
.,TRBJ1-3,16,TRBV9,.,TGTGCCAGCAGCACAAGAAGGGGAGTCGCTGGAAACACCATATATTTT,CASSTRRGVAGNTIYF
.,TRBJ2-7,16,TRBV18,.,TGTGCCAGCTCACCACTGGGGGGGGCGACTTCCTACGAGCAGTACTTC,CASSPLGGATSYEQYF
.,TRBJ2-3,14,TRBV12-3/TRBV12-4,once,TGTGCCAGCAGTCCTCGGGATGTACCTGATACGCAGTATTTT,CASSPRDVPDTQYF
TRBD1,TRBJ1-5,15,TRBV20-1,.,TGCAGTGCTGTACTAGGACAGGGGGATCGTCAGCCCCAGCATTTT,CSAVLGQGDRQPQHF
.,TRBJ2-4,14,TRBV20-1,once,TGCAGTGCCAGGCTCCAACTGGCCAAAAACATTCAGTACTTC,CSARLQLAKNIQYF
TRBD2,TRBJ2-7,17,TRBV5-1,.,TGCGCCAGCAGCTTGAGGCTAGCGGACCCGACTGTCTACGAGCAGTACTTC,CASSLRLADPTVYEQYF
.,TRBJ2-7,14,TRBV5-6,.,TGTGCCAGCAGCTTGGGCGGTAGCTCCTACGAGCAGTACTTC,CASSLGGSSYEQYF